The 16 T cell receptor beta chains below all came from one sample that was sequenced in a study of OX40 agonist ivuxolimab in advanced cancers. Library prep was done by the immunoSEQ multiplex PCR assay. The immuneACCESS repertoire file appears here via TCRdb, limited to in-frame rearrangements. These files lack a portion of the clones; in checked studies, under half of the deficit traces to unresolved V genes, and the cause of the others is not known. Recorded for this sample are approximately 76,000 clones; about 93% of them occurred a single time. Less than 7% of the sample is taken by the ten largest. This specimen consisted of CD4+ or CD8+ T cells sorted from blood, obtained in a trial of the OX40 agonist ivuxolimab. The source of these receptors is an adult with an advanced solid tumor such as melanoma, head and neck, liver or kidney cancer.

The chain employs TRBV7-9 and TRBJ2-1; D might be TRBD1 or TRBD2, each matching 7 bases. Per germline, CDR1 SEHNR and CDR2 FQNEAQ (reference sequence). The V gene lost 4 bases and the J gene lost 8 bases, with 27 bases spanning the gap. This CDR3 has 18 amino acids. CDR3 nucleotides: TGTGCCAGCAGCTGGGGGACAGCGGGGTTACAATATGGAGATGAGCAGTTCTTC. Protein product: CASSWGTAGLQYGDEQFF.

The CDR3 DNA sequence: TGTGCCAGCACCTCCTTCGAGACAGAATACGAGCAGTACTTC. The encoded protein is CASTSFETEYEQYF. This chain links TRBV5-4 with TRBJ2-7, with a weak D call TRBD1 (5 bases). Trimming took 6 bases from V and 4 from J, leaving 17 bases between them. This CDR3 comprises 14 residues. The germline gives CDR1 SGHNT, CDR2 YYREEE (reference sequence).

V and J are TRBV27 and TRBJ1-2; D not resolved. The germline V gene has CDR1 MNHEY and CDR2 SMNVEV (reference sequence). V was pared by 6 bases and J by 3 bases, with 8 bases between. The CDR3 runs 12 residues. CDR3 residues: CASRGIDYGYTF. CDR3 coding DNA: TGTGCCAGCAGGGGAATCGACTATGGCTACACCTTC.

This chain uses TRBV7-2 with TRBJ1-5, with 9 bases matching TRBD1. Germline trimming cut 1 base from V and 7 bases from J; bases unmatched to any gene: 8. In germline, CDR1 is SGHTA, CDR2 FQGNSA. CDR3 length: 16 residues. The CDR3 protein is CASSLDGTGRDQPQHF. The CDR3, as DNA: TGTGCCAGCAGCTTAGATGGGACAGGGAGAGACCAGCCCCAGCATTTT.

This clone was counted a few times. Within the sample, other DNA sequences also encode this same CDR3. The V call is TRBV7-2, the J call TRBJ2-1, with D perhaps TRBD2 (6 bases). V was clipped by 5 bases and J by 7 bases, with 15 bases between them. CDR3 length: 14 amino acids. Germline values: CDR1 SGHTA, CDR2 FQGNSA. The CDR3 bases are TGTGCCAGCAGCCTCGGGGGTCTGGGGAATGAGCAGTTCTTC. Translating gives CASSLGGLGNEQFF. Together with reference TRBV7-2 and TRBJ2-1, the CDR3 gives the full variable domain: GAGVSQSPSNKVTEKGKDVELRCDPISGHTALYWYRQSLGQGLEFLIYFQGNSAPDKSGLPSDRFSAERTGGSVSTLTIQRTQQEDSAVYLCASSLGGLGNEQFFGPGTRLTVL.

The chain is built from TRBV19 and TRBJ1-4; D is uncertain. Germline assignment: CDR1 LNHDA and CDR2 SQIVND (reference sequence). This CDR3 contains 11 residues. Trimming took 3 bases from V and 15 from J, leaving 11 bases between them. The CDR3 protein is CASSMDSNLFF. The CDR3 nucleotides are TGTGCCAGTAGTATGGACTCTAATTTGTTTTTT.

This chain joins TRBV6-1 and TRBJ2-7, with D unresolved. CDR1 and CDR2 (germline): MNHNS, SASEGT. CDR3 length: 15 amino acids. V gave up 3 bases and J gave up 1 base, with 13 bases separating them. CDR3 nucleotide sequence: TGTGCCAGCAGTGAGATTGCCGGGCTTTCCTACGAGCAGTACTTC. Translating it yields CASSEIAGLSYEQYF.

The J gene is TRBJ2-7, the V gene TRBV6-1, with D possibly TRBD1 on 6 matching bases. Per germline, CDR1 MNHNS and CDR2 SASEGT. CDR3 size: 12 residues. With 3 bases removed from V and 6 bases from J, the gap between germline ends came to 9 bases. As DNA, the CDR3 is TGTGCCAGCAGTGAGAGGGGGATCGAGCAGTACTTC. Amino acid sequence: CASSERGIEQYF.

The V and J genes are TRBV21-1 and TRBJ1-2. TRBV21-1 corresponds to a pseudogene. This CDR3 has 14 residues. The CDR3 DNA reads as TGTGCCAGCAGCAAACGGGGGGAATCTGGCGGCTACACCTTC. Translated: CASSKRGESGGYTF.

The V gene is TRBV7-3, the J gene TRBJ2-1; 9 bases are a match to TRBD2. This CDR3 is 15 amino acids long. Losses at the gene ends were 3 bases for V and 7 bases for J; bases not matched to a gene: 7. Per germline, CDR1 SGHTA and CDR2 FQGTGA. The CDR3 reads CASSFGASGMNEQFF. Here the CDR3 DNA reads TGTGCCAGCAGCTTTGGGGCTAGCGGGATGAATGAGCAGTTCTTC.

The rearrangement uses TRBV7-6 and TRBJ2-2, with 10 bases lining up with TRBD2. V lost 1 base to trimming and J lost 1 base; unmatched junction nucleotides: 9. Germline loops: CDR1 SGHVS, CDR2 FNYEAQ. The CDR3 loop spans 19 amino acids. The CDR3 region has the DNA TGTGCCAGCAGCTTAGTTGGGCTAGCGGGGGCCGAGAACACCGGGGAGCTGTTTTTT. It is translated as CASSLVGLAGAENTGELFF. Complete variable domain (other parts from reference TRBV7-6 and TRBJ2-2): GAGVSQSPRYKVTKRGQDVALRCDPISGHVSLYWYRQALGQGPEFLTYFNYEAQQDKSGLPNDRFSAERPEGSISTLTIQRTEQRDSAMYRCASSLVGLAGAENTGELFFGEGSRLTVL.

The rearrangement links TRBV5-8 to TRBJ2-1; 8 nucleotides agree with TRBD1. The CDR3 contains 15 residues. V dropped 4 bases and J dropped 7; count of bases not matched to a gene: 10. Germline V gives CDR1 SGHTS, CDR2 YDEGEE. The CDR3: CASSPGQDNQNEQFF. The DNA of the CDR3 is TGTGCCAGCAGCCCGGGACAGGATAATCAGAATGAGCAGTTCTTC.

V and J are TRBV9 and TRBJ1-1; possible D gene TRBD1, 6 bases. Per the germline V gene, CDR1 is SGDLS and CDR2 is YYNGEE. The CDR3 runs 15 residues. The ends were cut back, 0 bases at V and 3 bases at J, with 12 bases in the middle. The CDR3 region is CASSVVTGTYTEAFF. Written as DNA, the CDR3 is TGTGCCAGCAGCGTAGTCACAGGGACTTACACTGAAGCTTTCTTT.

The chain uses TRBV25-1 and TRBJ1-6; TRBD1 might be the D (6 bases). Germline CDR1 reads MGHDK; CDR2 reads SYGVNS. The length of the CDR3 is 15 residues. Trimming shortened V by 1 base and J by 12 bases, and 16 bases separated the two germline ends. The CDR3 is CASSEWGGGDLPLHF. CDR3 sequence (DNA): TGTGCCAGCAGTGAATGGGGGGGCGGGGATTTACCCCTCCACTTT.

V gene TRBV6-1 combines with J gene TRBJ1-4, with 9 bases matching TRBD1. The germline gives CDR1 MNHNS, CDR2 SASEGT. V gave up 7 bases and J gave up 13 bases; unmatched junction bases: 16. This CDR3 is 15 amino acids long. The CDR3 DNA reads TGTGCCAGCATACGATCCTGGGACAGGGAAGAAGGACTGTTTTTT. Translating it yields CASIRSWDREEGLFF.

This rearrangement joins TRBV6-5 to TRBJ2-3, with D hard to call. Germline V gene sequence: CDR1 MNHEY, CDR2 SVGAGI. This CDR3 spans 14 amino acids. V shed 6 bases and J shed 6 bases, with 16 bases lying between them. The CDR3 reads CASSPSTGADTQYF. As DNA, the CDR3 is TGTGCCAGCAGCCCCAGCACGGGCGCGGATACGCAGTATTTT.